The clone carrying this T cell receptor (beta chain) was found many times. Its antigen is undetermined. The data were obtained in a study of T cells in Graves' hyperthyroidism and ophthalmopathy. General study findings and limits: In blood, most of the thyroid clonotypes expanded above 0.001 were also present. A model built on 13 V-J features separated ophthalmopathy from stable hyperthyroidism. The model predicted ophthalmopathy a median approximately seven months before onset.

Diagnosis rested on symptoms, serum thyroxine and TRAb, thyroid ultrasound, and orbital computed tomography. RNA transcripts served as the template for amplifying TCR beta CDR3 regions. TCR CDR3 regions were first amplified by RT-PCR with HTBI primers. TCRdb re-called the multiplex PCR reads with MiXCR, one entry per CDR3 protein. The sample lists hundreds of thousands of distinct CDR3 sequences; 20% to 25% were seen once. This receptor was identified in a man aged 30-40 years with Graves' ophthalmopathy. Sequencing input: blood.

CDR3 in DNA: TGTGCCAGCAGTGTGGAGACGGTCGAGCAGTACTTC. This codes for CASSVETVEQYF. The chain links TRBV6-1 to TRBJ2-7; D is uncertain. The V end lost 4 bases, the J end lost 6 bases, and 10 bases lay between the germline ends. Looked up from germline, CDR1 is MNHNS and CDR2 is SASEGT. This CDR3 comprises 12 residues.